The entry below describes one T cell receptor beta chain. There is no known antigen for this receptor. Base qualities are missing; no much larger clone stands one base away. These data come from a study of blood T cell repertoires in COVID-19 (dated by TCRdb to about 2020). About the full investigation: Samples covering the acute and convalescent phases of COVID-19 were provided by collaborators in the United States, Italy and Spain. Subjects who had been exposed to COVID-19, were actively infected with it, or had recovered from it provided the deeply sampled blood TCRbeta repertoires that made up the dataset. A freely available public database, intended as a resource for researchers studying the immune response to SARS-CoV-2, is where the repertoires were released. The prospective study material was composed of cDNA or gDNA derived from T cells, B-cell-depleted T cells, or PBMCs. The samples were drawn from the first 160 participants of the ongoing ImmuneRACE study and from 1,254 subjects provided by 6 global collaborators. A de-identified subject ID, COVID-19 status, age in years and sex were almost always included in the sample metadata. Where HLA class I and class II types were available, the types were taken from metadata supplied by the sample provider, not from assay-based typing.

TCRbeta CDR3 regions were amplified from genomic DNA by means of the immunoSEQ Assay, a bias-controlled multiplex PCR. The study's own analysis went as follows. Nucleated cell counts per sample were estimated from amplification of reference gene primers within the assay. To quantify the absolute abundance of each unique TCRbeta CDR3 rearrangement, sequence reads were collapsed and filtered. For each sample, productive Simpson clonality was calculated as the square root of Simpson's diversity index over productive rearrangements. Not all clones reach the TCRdb copy of this immuneACCESS table, which keeps in-frame sequences only. Checked studies attribute under half of the gap to unresolved V genes and leave the rest unexplained. That table furnishes V, J and clone size, whereas the DNA furnished D and trimming. The sample profile shows around 300,000 clones; roughly 89% of them were found once. The ten largest clones add up to roughly a tenth of the sample.

Taken from cysteine to phenylalanine, the CDR3 has 14 residues. The read is trimmed to its CDR3 DNA, 42 bases read in frame from base 1. Looking up the germline V gene yields CDR1 SGHRS and CDR2 YFSETQ. V is reduced by 7 bases and J by 6 bases, leaving a spacing of 16 bases between them. What the study reported, not specific to this receptor: How much clinical and demographic metadata was included differed by source and by participant, and the metadata was provided uncurated.

Enrolling through a virtual design, the prospective study's participants ranged in age from roughly 18 to 90 years and lived across roughly 23 United States geographic areas. In the prospective study, cohorts were assigned on the basis of participant-reported clinical history obtained from a screening survey and a study questionnaire. Recovered participants in ImmuneRACE Cohort 3 were defined by two consecutive negative NP/OP PCR tests, clearance by a healthcare professional, or resolution of symptoms. Each participant in the prospective study had whole blood, serum and a nasopharyngeal or oropharyngeal swab collected by mobile phlebotomists. Participants in the prospective study had the option to provide additional blood draws and questionnaires over a roughly 2-month period. Blood samples from the prospective study were shipped frozen or at room temperature prior to DNA extraction.

This TCR was sampled from a woman younger than 45 who had recovered from COVID-19. Sequencing was done on a sample of PBMCs or T cells enriched from blood (not recorded which). The chain was built from TRBV5-1 and TRBJ2-2; the D segment could be TRBD2, given 5 matching bases. In nucleotides, the sequence is TGCGCCAGCTTGGAAACTAGTGAGGCCGGGGAGCTGTTTTTT. Its translation is CASLETSEAGELFF.